What follows is one T cell receptor beta chain and its context. Repertoires were generated with immunoSEQ multiplex PCR, while TCRdb's copy carries only in-frame clones and drops some. The sample comprises a few hundred thousand clones, around 90% of which are singletons, and around 4.5% rests with the top ten. These data originate in a study of blood T cell repertoires in COVID-19. Germline values: CDR1 SQVTM, CDR2 ANQGSEA. This CDR3 has 14 amino acids. V shed 4 bases, J shed 6 bases, and the junction held 6 bases outside the gene matches. The chain recombines TRBV29-1 with TRBJ2-1, with TRBD2 matching 10 bases. The sample taken for sequencing was PBMCs or T cells enriched from blood (not recorded which). The sequence was collected from a woman aged 18-29 years with acute COVID-19. CDR3 region: CSVGSASGGNEQFF. As DNA, the CDR3 is TGCAGCGTTGGCTCGGCTAGCGGGGGCAATGAGCAGTTCTTC.